This TCR beta chain was obtained from a study of CD8 T cell repertoires and HIV-1 epitope variants. Study overall: Tested: three Gag epitope families, Nef HW9 and YT9. 1M T cells were kept uncultured as a baseline.

Data came from immunoSEQ multiplex PCR; TCRdb stores just in-frame clones and leaves some out. The sample contains some 5,100 clones, around 66% of which appear only once. This clone has only a few counts. Its antigen is still unknown. CDR1 MDHEN and CDR2 SYDVKM come from the germline V gene. Trimming cost V 5 bases and J 2 bases; bases outside gene matches: 1. The CDR3 extends over 13 amino acids. The source is a male donor with HIV. Sequencing input: cultured CD8+ T cells derived from PBMCs. This chain joins TRBV28 and TRBJ2-7; 9 nucleotides agree with TRBD1. CDR3 DNA: TGTGCCAGCAGTCGGGACAGGGCCTACGAGCAGTACTTC. This translates into CASSRDRAYEQYF.